This TCR beta chain came from a study of T cell responses to AZD1222 COVID-19 vaccine. Germline V gene lookup returns CDR1 SGHVS and CDR2 FQNEAQ. This CDR3 region has 16 residues. The germline V and J ends were trimmed by 4 bases and 2 bases, with 14 bases remaining between them. In this sample, this clone turned up once. This table comes from immunoSEQ multiplex PCR, and its TCRdb copy is limited to in-frame clones, with some not included. This sample has approximately 110,000 clones, with 88% found just once. The source of this sequence is an adult in good health. The chain couples TRBV7-8 to TRBJ2-2; D may be TRBD2 (6 bases). This specimen was peripheral blood, taken on day 0 of AZD1222 vaccination. The DNA of the CDR3 is TGTGCCAGCAGCTCCCGACTAGGAGACAACACCGGGGAGCTGTTTTTT. Protein sequence: CASSSRLGDNTGELFF.